This paragraph covers one TCR beta chain sequence. These data come from a study of blood T cell repertoires in COVID-19. About the research overall: Both acute and convalescent COVID-19 samples were obtained from the United States, Italy and Spain. PBMCs, B-cell-depleted T cells, or T cells provided the cDNA or gDNA that made up the material.

In the study's own analysis: Using reference gene primer amplification, nucleated cell counts were estimated. TCRdb's copy holds only in-frame clones and misses some; the assay was immunoSEQ multiplex PCR. The V and J calls and clone size come from that table; D and trimming were worked out from the DNA. The sample has 65,000 to 90,000 clones, around 89% seen once. V lost 2 bases and J lost 10, with 6 bases in between. Germline CDR1 reads MNHEY; CDR2 reads SMNVEV (reference sequence). The CDR3 loop spans 12 amino acids. What was sequenced was peripheral blood. The source is a man aged 45-65 years with acute or convalescent COVID-19. The rearrangement joins TRBV27 to TRBJ1-6; no firm D call. CDR3 residues: CASSLPGSPLHF. Written as DNA, the CDR3 is TGTGCCAGCAGTTTACCAGGATCACCCCTCCACTTT.